One sample yielded the 14 T cell receptor beta chains listed below, sequenced in a study of blood T cell repertoires in COVID-19. Sequencing was performed with immunoSEQ multiplex PCR; in TCRdb, only in-frame clones are kept and a portion is missing. This table holds approximately 480,000 clones, about nine tenths found once. Sequenced sample: PBMCs or T cells enriched from blood (not recorded which). The receptors originated from a woman under 30 who had recovered from COVID-19.

This clone was recorded only once. V usage is TRBV4-1 and J usage is TRBJ1-6; no clear D gene. Germline V CDR1 and CDR2: MGHRA, YSYEKL. The CDR3 has 15 amino acids. Trimming pared 2 bases from V and 4 bases from J, leaving 9 bases between. CDR3 amino acids: CASSQPQVYNSPLHF. The CDR3 nucleotides read TGCGCCAGCAGCCAACCTCAGGTGTATAATTCACCCCTCCACTTT.

The V and J genes are TRBV5-1 and TRBJ1-2; tentative D call: TRBD1 (6 bases). The CDR3 totals 14 residues. Trimming took 4 bases from V and 7 from J, leaving 17 bases between them. Germline-derived CDR1 and CDR2 are SGHRS and YFSETQ. DNA of the CDR3: TGCGCCAGCAGCCTCGGGGACGCAGGGGCTGGCTACACCTTC. Its translation is CASSLGDAGAGYTF.

The V and J genes are TRBV12-2 and TRBJ1-5; TRBD1, the table's D call, lacks a check against the DNA. TRBV12-2 is an annotated pseudogene. This CDR3 has 17 residues. CDR3 DNA sequence: TGTGCAAGTCGGCCCGGAAGGGGCCAAGCAGGCAATCAGCCCCAGCATTTT. Encoded protein: CASRPGRGQAGNQPQHF.

The genes are TRBV9 and TRBJ2-3; D possibly corresponds to TRBD2 (6 bases). This CDR3 comprises 13 residues. The V and J ends lost 4 bases and 3 bases respectively, with 9 bases between them. Germline V gives CDR1 SGDLS, CDR2 YYNGEE. In DNA, the CDR3 is TGTGCCAGCAGCCTCGGGGGTACAGATACGCAGTATTTT. It specifies CASSLGGTDTQYF.

This chain uses TRBV28 with TRBJ1-1, with 8 bases aligning to TRBD1. Germline V lookup: CDR1 MDHEN, CDR2 SYDVKM. There are 15 residues in the CDR3. Trimming cost V 3 bases and J 1 base; bases outside gene matches: 4. The CDR3 region has the DNA TGTGCCAGCAGTTTTCACAGGGGGGCGAACACTGAAGCTTTCTTT. Protein product: CASSFHRGANTEAFF.

The V gene is TRBV24-1, the J gene TRBJ2-3, with D unclear. Germline V gene data show CDR1 as KGHDR and CDR2 as SFDVKD. The germline V and J ends were trimmed by 0 bases and 0 bases, with 3 bases remaining between them. This CDR3 is built from 14 residues. The CDR3 DNA is TGTGCCACCAGTGATTTGCGGAGCACAGATACGCAGTATTTT. It is translated as CATSDLRSTDTQYF.

The J gene is TRBJ1-2, the V gene TRBV21-1; TRBD1, as called in the table, went unchecked against the DNA. TRBV21-1 counts as a pseudogene. This CDR3 contains 12 residues. In DNA, the CDR3 is TGTGCCAGCAGCTCAGGGGTTTATGGCTACACCTTC. Translating gives CASSSGVYGYTF.

The chain has TRBV5-5 and TRBJ1-2; D gene unclear. This CDR3 spans 15 amino acids. The V gene's germline CDR1 is SGHKS and CDR2 YYEKEE (reference sequence). V lost 0 bases and J 0 bases, leaving 9 bases between the germline ends. The chain's CDR3 is CASSLGGPANYGYTF. CDR3 DNA: TGTGCCAGCAGCTTGGGAGGGCCCGCTAACTATGGCTACACCTTC.

V usage is TRBV4-2 and J usage is TRBJ2-7; 7 bases agree with TRBD2. V lost 0 bases to trimming and J lost 2 bases; unmatched junction nucleotides: 7. Per the germline V gene, CDR1 is LGHNA and CDR2 is YNFKEQ. The CDR3 runs 16 residues. The CDR3 DNA sequence: TGTGCCAGCAGCCAAGAGGGCGGGGGAACCCCCTACGAGCAGTACTTC. Protein: CASSQEGGGTPYEQYF.

The V call is TRBV19, the J call TRBJ1-5; perhaps TRBD1 as D (5 bases). Deletions cut 7 bases from V and 4 bases from J, with 11 bases between. The germline V gene has CDR1 LNHDA and CDR2 SQIVND (reference sequence). The CDR3 totals 13 residues. CDR3 sequence (DNA): TGTGCCAGTACAGTGACAGAGAATCAGCCCCAGCATTTT. Amino acids: CASTVTENQPQHF.

In nucleotides, the CDR3 is TGTGCCAGCCTTACAGGGTGGGGGCAGCCCCAGCATTTT. Translated, it gives CASLTGWGQPQHF. V usage is TRBV6-5 and J usage is TRBJ1-5; D possibly corresponds to TRBD1 (6 bases). Germline V CDR1 and CDR2: MNHEY, SVGAGI. The CDR3 extends over 13 amino acids. Trimming left V 8 bases short and J 7 bases short, with 15 bases between.

The rearrangement links TRBV15 to TRBJ2-7; 9 bases map to TRBD2. Germline loops: CDR1 LNHNV, CDR2 YYDKDF (reference sequence). The V gene end was trimmed by 4 bases and the J gene end by 2 bases; junction bases not matched to a gene: 6. This CDR3 is 15 amino acids long. In DNA, the CDR3 is TGTGCCACCAGCATGCCGCTAGCGGGACCCTACGAGCAGTACTTC. Translated, it gives CATSMPLAGPYEQYF.

The CDR3 sequence is CASSPDQGALVNEQFF. The CDR3 DNA sequence: TGTGCCAGCAGCCCCGATCAGGGGGCCCTGGTAAATGAGCAGTTCTTC. The J gene is TRBJ2-1, the V gene TRBV11-3; 8 positions agree with TRBD1. The germline V gene has CDR1 SGHNT and CDR2 YENEEA. The CDR3 totals 16 residues. Trimming took 5 bases from V and 7 from J; bases not matched to a gene: 13.

The chain employs TRBV29-1 and TRBJ2-3; 7 bases are shared with TRBD1. Germline V lookup: CDR1 SQVTM, CDR2 ANQGSEA. The CDR3 has 11 amino acids. J gave up 4 bases and V 8 bases, and 3 bases lay outside the gene matches. Here the CDR3 reads CSHTGADTQYF. CDR3 in DNA: TGCAGCCATACAGGGGCAGATACGCAGTATTTT.